These T cell receptor beta chains were read from a single sample in a study of blood T cell repertoires in COVID-19. Data came from immunoSEQ multiplex PCR; TCRdb stores just in-frame clones and leaves some out. Of about 270,000 clones listed, 82% are singletons. The sample comprised peripheral blood. Every receptor here comes from a woman between 18 and 29 years old with acute or convalescent COVID-19. The CDR3 runs from the conserved cysteine through the conserved F or W.

j_gene	v_gene	CDR3aa
TRBJ2-3	TRBV5-6	CASSLVAGHTDTQYF
TRBJ1-2	TRBV6-5	CASSYTGVYGYTF
TRBJ1-3	TRBV28	CASNTEKLGHSGNTIYF
TRBJ1-5	TRBV5-6	CASSLLLQHF
TRBJ2-7	TRBV27	CASSFLAGGLYEQYF
TRBJ2-2	TRBV11-2	CASSLMPGTSGRPAGELFF
TRBJ1-6	TRBV1	CTSSQPGQGPYNSPLHF
TRBJ2-7	TRBV15	CATSRDLLAGSYEQYF
TRBJ1-6	TRBV15	CATSKNSGTDDIRALHF
TRBJ1-2	TRBV7-9	CASSLIEGGYTF